The sample holds one count of the clone carrying this T cell receptor (beta chain). This record comes from a study of blood T cell repertoires in COVID-19. Study context: Both acute and convalescent COVID-19 samples were obtained from the United States, Italy and Spain. PBMCs, B-cell-depleted T cells, or T cells were the source of the cDNA or gDNA that made up the material.

Per the study methods: Estimation of nucleated cell counts relied on the amplification of reference gene primers. This table comes from immunoSEQ multiplex PCR, and its TCRdb copy is limited to in-frame clones, with some not included. V and J calls and clone size are copied from that table; D and trimming were computed from the DNA. The sample has around 67,000 clones, less than 85% seen once. Germline loops: CDR1 SGDLS, CDR2 YYNGEE. The V and J ends lost 3 bases and 6 bases, in that order; junction bases with no gene match: 10. The CDR3 sequence is 15 residues long. This clonotype was obtained from a man older than 75 with active COVID-19. Sequencing was performed on peripheral blood. The chain has TRBV9 and TRBJ1-2; 8 bases align to TRBD1. The chain's CDR3 is CASSDLPTGVDGYTF. The CDR3, as DNA: TGTGCCAGCAGCGACCTTCCGACAGGGGTCGATGGCTACACCTTC.